One sample yielded the 4 T cell receptor beta chains listed below, sequenced in a study of blood T cell repertoires in COVID-19. Assay used: immunoSEQ multiplex PCR; TCRdb lists only in-frame clones, some missing. The repertoire holds a few hundred thousand clones, 86% seen once, with around 3% in the top ten. The sequencing sample was made of peripheral blood. The receptors were sampled from a woman in her 30s with active or convalescent COVID-19.

The gene calls are TRBV19 and TRBJ1-2; 9 bases are shared with TRBD1. V shed 3 bases and J 9 bases; nucleotides not matched to a gene: 11. The CDR3 loop spans 15 amino acids. Germline V CDR1 and CDR2: LNHDA, SQIVND (reference sequence). The CDR3 reads CASSIFGQGSASYTF. CDR3 nucleotide sequence: TGTGCCAGTAGTATCTTTGGACAGGGGTCGGCAAGCTACACCTTC. The whole variable domain, filled in from reference TRBV19 and TRBJ1-2, reads DGGITQSPKYLFRKEGQNVTLSCEQNLNHDAMYWYRQDPGQGLRLIYYSQIVNDFQKGDIAEGYSVSREKKESFPLTVTSAQKNPTAFYLCASSIFGQGSASYTFGSGTRLTVV.

CDR3 sequence reads: CASSQGPQDGNTEAFF. CDR3 nucleotide sequence: TGCGCCAGCAGCCAAGGGCCACAGGATGGGAACACTGAAGCTTTCTTT. The J gene is TRBJ1-1, the V gene TRBV4-1; a possible D gene is TRBD1 (5 bases). CDR1 is MGHRA, CDR2 YSYEKL, per germline. The CDR3 covers 16 residues. Trimming pared 1 base from V and 1 base from J, leaving 13 bases between.

The chain links TRBV18 to TRBJ1-4; 8 bases map to TRBD1. Trimming removed 0 bases from V and 4 bases from J; junction bases left unmatched: 10. The CDR3 sequence is 18 residues long. Germline values: CDR1 KGHSH, CDR2 LQKENI. The CDR3 bases are TGTGCCAGCTCACCACCGCGGCAGGGGGCCGCTTTTAATGAAAAACTGTTTTTT. The encoded protein is CASSPPRQGAAFNEKLFF.

CDR3 in DNA: TGTGCCAGCTCAGGACAGGGTAGCAATCAGCCCCAGCATTTT. It translates to CASSGQGSNQPQHF. This sequence joins TRBV18 and TRBJ1-5; 8 nucleotides align to TRBD1. The CDR3 sequence is 14 residues long. The junction had 0 bases not matched to a gene; V was cut back by 5 bases and J by 0 bases. CDR1 is KGHSH and CDR2 is LQKENI in the germline V gene. Full variable domain (rest looked up from reference TRBV18 and TRBJ1-5): NAGVMQNPRHLVRRRGQEARLRCSPMKGHSHVYWYRQLPEEGLKFMVYLQKENIIDESGMPKERFSAEFPKEGPSILRIQQVVRGDSAAYFCASSGQGSNQPQHFGDGTRLSIL.